This T cell receptor beta chain was recovered during a study of blood T cell repertoires in COVID-19. Study-wide background: The study drew acute and convalescent COVID-19 samples from the United States, Italy and Spain.

Libraries were prepared by immunoSEQ multiplex PCR; TCRdb keeps only in-frame clonotypes and omits some of them. The profile covers hundreds of thousands of clones, with about 88% appearing a single time and approximately 9.4% taken by the ten largest. Ages ranged from about 18 to 89 years, with residence in about two dozen US areas. For recovered donors of Cohort 3, there were two negative PCRs, clearance, or symptom resolution. The CDR3 extends over 15 amino acids. Per germline, CDR1 SGHTA and CDR2 FQGNSA. Trimming pared 4 bases from V and 0 bases from J, leaving 11 bases between. Sequenced sample: PBMCs or T cells enriched from blood (not recorded which). This chain connects TRBV7-2 to TRBJ2-3, with D tentatively TRBD2 (5 bases). This clonotype originated in a woman in her thirties or forties who had recovered from COVID-19. CDR3: CASSSQTGSTDTQYF. CDR3 sequence (DNA): TGTGCCAGCAGCTCCCAGACGGGAAGCACAGATACGCAGTATTTT.